The rows below give T cell receptor beta chains drawn from one sample of a study of T cells in Graves' hyperthyroidism and ophthalmopathy. TCRdb analysed the multiplex PCR reads with MiXCR anew, one entry per CDR3 protein. Of about 300,000 distinct CDR3 sequences in the sample, around 19% were seen once. The specimen was blood. These receptors were obtained from a man aged 50-59 years with Graves' ophthalmopathy. Both conserved end residues are part of each CDR3. Clone sizes are given selectively: once, few, many, or a class where the clone is expanded.

>NA|TRBJ1-6|TRBV10-2
CASSDVQGGSYNSPLHF
>many|TRBJ2-2|TRBV18
CASSPYEGAGELFF
>NA|TRBJ2-7|TRBV6-2/TRBV6-3
CASSYLIQGEQYF
>NA|TRBJ2-7|TRBV6-1
CASSTDRGGPYEQYF
>many|TRBJ2-3|TRBV6-1
CASSELAGAADTQYF
>many|TRBJ2-3|TRBV5-1
CASSRTLTSGLSTDTQYF
>few|TRBJ1-3|TRBV5-1
CASSLGNTISGNTIYF
>NA|TRBJ2-5|TRBV7-2
CASSLRLAGVSGETQYF
>few|TRBJ2-2|TRBV4-1
CASSREGTVLFF
>NA|TRBJ2-1|TRBV18
CASSQRELLNNEQFF
>NA|TRBJ2-3|TRBV29-1
CSLSEGSDTQYF